Included here is one TCR beta chain sequence, with context. These data originate in a study of blood T cell repertoires in COVID-19. Study summary: COVID-19 samples from acute and convalescent phases originated in the United States, Italy and Spain. T cells, B-cell-depleted T cells, or PBMCs provided the cDNA or gDNA that served as material.

With 1 base removed from V and 6 bases from J, the gap between germline ends came to 7 bases. Germline assignment: CDR1 KGHSH and CDR2 LQKENI. This CDR3 has 14 residues. Original processing methods: From reference gene primer amplification, estimates of nucleated cell counts were derived. Repertoires were generated with immunoSEQ multiplex PCR, while TCRdb's copy carries only in-frame clones and drops some. The V and J calls and clone size come from that table; D and trimming were worked out from the DNA. The table has over 150,000 clones, 80% to 90% seen once. The clonotype originates from a human donor in a cohort sampled during active COVID-19. Sequenced: peripheral blood. The chain has TRBV18 and TRBJ1-6; D possibly corresponds to TRBD1 (5 bases). In DNA, the CDR3 is TGTGCCAGCTCACCACGAGACAGTAATTCACCCCTCCACTTT. This codes for CASSPRDSNSPLHF.